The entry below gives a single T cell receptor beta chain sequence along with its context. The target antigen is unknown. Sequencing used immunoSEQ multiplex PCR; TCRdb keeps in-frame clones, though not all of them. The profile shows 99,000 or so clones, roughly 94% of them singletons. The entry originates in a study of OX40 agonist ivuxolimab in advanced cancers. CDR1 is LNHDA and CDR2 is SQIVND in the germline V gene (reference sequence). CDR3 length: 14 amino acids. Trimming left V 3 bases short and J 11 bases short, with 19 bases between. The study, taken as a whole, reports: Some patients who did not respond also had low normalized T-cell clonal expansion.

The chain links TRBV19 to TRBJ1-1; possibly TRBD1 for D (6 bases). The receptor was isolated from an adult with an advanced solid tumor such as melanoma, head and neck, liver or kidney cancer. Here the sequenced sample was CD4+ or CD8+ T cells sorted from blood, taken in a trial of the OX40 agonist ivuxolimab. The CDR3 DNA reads TGTGCCAGTAGTATTGGTTTGGGGGGCGGTTGGGCTTTCTTT. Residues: CASSIGLGGGWAFF.